This TCR beta chain was retrieved from a study of cytomegalovirus exposure and HLA in healthy donors (dated by TCRdb to 2016 to 2017). Regarding the study in general: An earlier analysis of roughly 610 of the donors reported over 250 Gb of sequence data and approximately 120 million unique TCR beta sequences obtained from about 179 million T cells. Typing coverage differed by locus: A, B, C, DRB1 and DQB1 were typed in about 620-640 donors, DQA1 in roughly 510, DPA1 in 600 to 610, and DPB1 in 450 to 480. The study aimed to test whether cataloging public T cell receptors could reveal signatures of past pathogen exposure. Along with the approximately 700-subject first cohort, a separate validation cohort of over a hundred different subjects was used. Donor age, sex, ethnicity and CMV serostatus were collected together with the repertoire data. An earlier analysis of 587 of the donors used high-throughput TCR beta sequencing to judge whether each TCR beta V gene segment behaved as functional or pseudogenic. Approximately 310 gigabases of sequencing data and approximately 91 million unique TCR sequences made up an early release that covered about 640 HLA-typed donors. In the later analysis, no new phenotypic data were used to find candidate immune exposures; instead, reliance was placed on TCR beta sequences and their occurrence across donors. Roughly 5 DR-DQ haplotypes were treated as single units for association and clustering because of strong linkage in the cohort. Among about 400 genotyped donors of the cohort, an average of roughly 230,000 unique TCR beta nucleotide sequences was sequenced per donor, of which about 19% were non-productive. Class I and class II HLA loci were covered by the typing at four-digit resolution. The study used immunosequencing to profile the T cell repertoires of approximately 650 subjects and linked those repertoires to cytomegalovirus serostatus. Genome-wide SNP genotypes for about three fifths of the roughly 670 donors were used in a later genetic analysis, which treated that subset as a discovery cohort. To study patterns of TCR occurrence, a later analysis re-analyzed previously published TCR beta repertoires from around 660 donors and added high-resolution HLA genotyping. All discovery cohort repertoires had been generated on a single sequencing platform. To predict cytomegalovirus infection status, the study brought together high-throughput TCR immunosequencing, statistical association of individual TCRs with disease status, and machine learning. The genetic ancestry cluster associated with self-reported Caucasian donors included 81% of the approximately 410 genotyped donors. Overall results and qualifications from the work: Strong co-occurrence of HLA alleles, especially DR and DQ, made assigning TCR associations to individual alleles difficult. Fewer than 20 rarely observed V segments, including chromosome 9 orphons, were excluded from the earlier analysis of about 500 of the donors because counts were too low. In a later analysis, several top co-occurrence clusters were reported to appear linked to parvovirus B19, influenza, CMV and Epstein-Barr virus. While some public TCRs were present in many individuals, most TCR sequences turned up only very rarely across donors. In a later analysis, HLA-associated TCR beta chains were found to be more clonally expanded and to have lower generation probabilities than equally common non-associated chains. A group of highly shared sequence variants was considered likely to be a technical artifact of the sequencing pipeline. In an earlier analysis of 450 to 750 of the donors, most TCR beta V segments appeared in productive rearrangements about 90% or about 30% of the time, broadly matching IMGT annotations. Because some donors lacked HLA typing at each locus, the association tests relied only on the typed subset. For the cohort, immune exposure information was limited to CMV serostatus. Compared with the approximately 710-donor mean, donors in an Asian-associated ancestry cluster had fewer N-insertions in productive TCRs, according to a later genetic analysis. According to the authors, the approach could potentially be generalized to other disease states and immunological phenotypes. According to a later analysis, TCR association rates differed among HLA loci, with DRB1 alleles showing the most associated TCRs and HLA-C alleles showing the fewest. Linkage disequilibrium might explain the correlated functional status among segregating V segments, but an unknown experimental factor could not be ruled out. In vitro tests confirmed that a few of the cytomegalovirus-associated TCR beta chains recognize cytomegalovirus antigens. A further reported finding was that TCR beta sequences accurately predicted the HLA-A and HLA-B alleles for most subjects in the first cohort. Sequencing depth was assumed to be roughly uniform across donors in the presence/absence analyses, though that assumption may not hold. An association between a missense DCLRE1C variant and V-gene and J-gene trimming of TCR beta chains was found in a later genetic analysis and replicated in an independent cohort. In this cohort, only TCR beta chains were sequenced, and detectable features were limited by the absence of alpha or paired-chain data. In the study, some 160 TCR beta chains were listed as associated with cytomegalovirus. Most CMV-associated TCR beta chains appeared to be HLA-restricted in a later analysis, and the HLA associations seemed to be driven largely by CMV exposure. A later analysis associated 16,951 TCR beta sequences with specific HLA alleles at a false discovery rate of 0.05. Cytomegalovirus status was reported to be diagnosed by the classifier with high specificity and sensitivity in both the original and validation cohorts.

The cohort comprised fewer than 750 healthy bone marrow donors. At the time of sampling, all cohort members were nominally healthy, though unrecorded immune exposures were likely present. The donor tested CMV seropositive, placing the donor among the 250 to 350 seropositive members of the cohort. A peripheral blood sample was collected from each donor, and TCR beta sequencing was performed on peripheral blood mononuclear cells. The Qiagen DNeasy Blood Extraction Kit was used to extract genomic DNA from the blood cell samples. Regarding this clone: Its antigen remains unidentified. No per-base quality is available; no much larger clone lies one base away.

The library was prepared using the immunoSEQ multiplex PCR assay. For the multiplex PCR, a mixture combining 60 forward primers for TCR Vbeta segments and 13 reverse primers for TCR Jbeta segments was used. The CDR3 region of rearranged TCR beta genes was amplified from genomic DNA with a multiplex PCR assay. The amplified TCR beta libraries were sequenced on the Illumina HiSeq System as 87-base-pair reads. The paper's data handling went like this. A later analysis tallied 75 million to 85 million unique TCR beta chains across the 550 to 850 repertoires, and about 12 million of those chains were shared by two or more donors. A nearest-neighbor algorithm error-corrected the raw reads and collapsed the reads into unique sequences, merging closely related sequences to remove PCR and sequencing errors. CDR3 sequences were aligned to IMGT reference sequences to assign V, D and J gene segments. For a sequence to be retained, a match of at least six nucleotides to both a V gene segment and a J gene segment was required. A rearrangement counted as productive if the CDR3 had no stop codons and remained in frame with V and J, and every other rearrangement counted as non-productive. Following IMGT convention, CDR3 was defined as the stretch from the second conserved V-encoded cysteine to the conserved J-encoded phenylalanine. The earlier analysis of a few hundred of the donors excluded any sequence lacking an unambiguous match to a single V gene segment. In an earlier analysis of about 590 of the donors, a V segment was called functional when productive rearrangements were above 56.7%, and segregating when the standard deviation between donors exceeded 5%. To diagnose cytomegalovirus status from the catalog of TCR beta chain sequences, a statistical classification framework was built. In a later analysis, V and J genes were assigned by comparing TCR nucleotide sequences against IMGT/GENE-DB human TR gene sequences. Using the TCRdist pipeline, a later analysis assigned CDR3 sequences along with most-parsimonious VDJ recombination scenarios. In a later analysis, each TCR beta chain was defined by its CDR3 amino acid sequence together with its V-gene family, and reads lacking a unique V-gene family were excluded. As a way to deal with suspected cross-contamination and a sequencing artifact, a later analysis dropped roughly 620 nucleotide sequences that were highly shared and had low generation probability. In a later analysis, a clonal expansion index for each public chain was calculated from normalized within-repertoire ranks of inferred template counts. In a later analysis, generation probabilities were computed using a VDJ recombination model fitted to out-of-frame rearrangements, and the results were checked against IGoR. In a later analysis, hypergeometric tests were used to score TCR-TCR, TCR-HLA and TCR-CMV co-occurrence, with a repertoire-size bias correction applied to TCR pairs. A later analysis estimated false discovery rates by permuting HLA or CMV assignments 20 times. A later analysis grouped co-occurring TCRs with DBSCAN, adding TCRdist sequence similarity when clustering within HLA-allele-positive subsets. Repertoires with fewer than 30,000 or more than 120,000 public chains were left out of co-occurrence clustering, as were several repertoires with anomalous nucleotide sharing. The immuneACCESS repertoire file appears here via TCRdb, limited to in-frame rearrangements. These files lack a portion of the clones; in checked studies, under half of the deficit traces to unresolved V genes, and the cause of the others is not known. That table gives V, J and clone size, and the DNA gave D and trimming. Counted in this sample were just over 150,000 clones; around 76% of them appeared once. The top ten clonotypes cover roughly 6.6% of the sample.

The TCR was taken from a man aged 35 to 55 in good health and CMV-seropositive. Sequencing used PBMCs.

The bases read TGCAGCGTTGAAGATCGGGACAGGGGGCGAGGCTACACCTTC. Protein translation: CSVEDRDRGRGYTF. The sequence links TRBV29-1 to TRBJ1-2; the junction holds 12 bases that match TRBD1. From the germline V gene, CDR1 is SQVTM and CDR2 is ANQGSEA. Counted from cysteine to phenylalanine, this CDR3 has 14 amino acids. Of all the DNA, just the CDR3 is kept, 42 bases in frame from base 1. From V the trimming removes 0 bases and from J it removes 8 bases, while the gene matches leave 4 bases of the junction unaccounted for.